Only a few counts were recorded for the clone carrying this T cell receptor (beta chain). Its specificity is unknown. Libraries were prepared by immunoSEQ multiplex PCR; TCRdb keeps only in-frame clonotypes and omits some of them. This sample yields about 58,000 clones, of which roughly 89% are seen a single time; 0.6% to 0.7% belongs to the top ten. The data were taken from a study of OX40 agonist ivuxolimab in advanced cancers. Turning to the study itself: Dose-escalation patients had hepatocellular carcinoma, melanoma, renal cell or head and neck cancer. The mean age was roughly 60 years, ranging from about 20 to 79, with under 90% of participants male.

Study-level points and caveats: Averaged across samples, CD8+ T cells carried more expanded clones than CD4+ did. At doses 0.1 to 3.0 mg/kg, CD4+ and CD8+ clones expanded.

The CDR3 covers 16 residues. Germline V gives CDR1 LNHDA, CDR2 SQIVND (reference sequence). Trimming pared 3 bases from V and 0 bases from J, leaving 12 bases between. The clonotype was recovered from an adult with an advanced solid tumor such as melanoma, head and neck, liver or kidney cancer. This material consisted of CD4+ or CD8+ T cells sorted from blood, taken in a trial of the OX40 agonist ivuxolimab. The chain has TRBV19 and TRBJ2-4; D is ambiguous. The CDR3 spells CASSMTGHIAKNIQYF. The DNA of the CDR3 is TGTGCCAGTAGTATGACTGGCCACATAGCCAAAAACATTCAGTACTTC.